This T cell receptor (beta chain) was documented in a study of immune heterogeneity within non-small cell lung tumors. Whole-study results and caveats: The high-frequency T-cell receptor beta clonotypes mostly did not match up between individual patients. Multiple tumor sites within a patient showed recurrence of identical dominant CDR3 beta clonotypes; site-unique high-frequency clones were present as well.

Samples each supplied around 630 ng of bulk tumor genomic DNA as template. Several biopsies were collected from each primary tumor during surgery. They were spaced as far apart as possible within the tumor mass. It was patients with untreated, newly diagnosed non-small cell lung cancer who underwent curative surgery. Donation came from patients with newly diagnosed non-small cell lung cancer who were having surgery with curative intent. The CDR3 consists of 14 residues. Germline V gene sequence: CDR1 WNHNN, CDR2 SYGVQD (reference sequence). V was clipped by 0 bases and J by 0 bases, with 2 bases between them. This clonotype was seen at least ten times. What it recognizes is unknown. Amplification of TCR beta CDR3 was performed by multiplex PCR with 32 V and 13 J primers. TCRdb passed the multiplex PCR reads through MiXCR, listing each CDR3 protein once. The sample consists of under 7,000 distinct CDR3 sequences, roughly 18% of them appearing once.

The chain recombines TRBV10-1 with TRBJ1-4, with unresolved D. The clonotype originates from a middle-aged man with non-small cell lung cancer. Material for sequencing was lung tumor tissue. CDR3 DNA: TGCGCCAGCAGTGAGTCCACAACTAATGAAAAACTGTTTTTT. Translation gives CASSESTTNEKLFF.